This T cell receptor beta chain originates from a study of CD8+CD57+ T cells in acquired aplastic anemia. Germline CDR1 and CDR2: SQVTM and ANQGSEA. Unmatched junction bases numbered 6, after V lost 7 bases and J lost 2 bases. The CDR3 spans 13 residues. The TCR beta profiling, which covered VDJ combination and CDR3 sequence, was carried out using genomic DNA as the template. TCRdb reprocessed the reads with MiXCR, giving one entry per CDR3 protein. This table has 100,000 to 130,000 distinct CDR3 sequences, 50% to 65% appearing once. This chain links TRBV29-1 with TRBJ2-7, with 9 nucleotides matching TRBD1. Sequencing was performed on sorted CD4+, CD8+, or CD8+CD57+ T cells (not recorded which) from PBMCs. The origin of this receptor is a human donor in good health, serving as a control. CDR3 loop: CSASQGAAYEQYF. The CDR3 coding sequence is TGCAGCGCGTCACAGGGGGCGGCCTACGAGCAGTACTTC.